The sequence of this T cell receptor (beta chain) was determined in a study of CD8 T cells in Susac syndrome. The T cells that were sequenced for TCR beta were CD8+ and CD4+ cells from blood. Isolation of CD8+ and CD4+ T cells was performed negatively, whereas enrichment of TEMRA cells was done by FACS. A word on this clonotype: Its antigen is not known.

Germline V CDR1 and CDR2: MNHEY, SMNVEV (reference sequence). V lost 2 bases to trimming and J lost 7 bases, with 14 bases between them. This CDR3 is built from 15 residues. The authors reverse transcribed about 0.5 to 1 ug RNA with random hexamers. Amplification of the TCR beta CDR3 was carried out by immunoSEQ multiplex PCR, which spanned a total of 54 Vbeta and 13 Jbeta segments. One entry per CDR3 protein results from TCRdb running MiXCR on the immunoSEQ multiplex PCR reads. Among 150,000 to 200,000 distinct CDR3 sequences, around 93% were seen once, and the ten largest hold over 0.11%. Findings and caveats of the study: It was acknowledged in the study that its TCR sequencing and HLA analysis involved a relatively small number of individuals.

This TCR came from a human donor in good health. This rearrangement joins TRBV27 to TRBJ2-2; maybe TRBD1 (6 bases). Sequencing input: CD4+ T cells from PBMCs. CDR3: CASSLGGRVVGELFF. The CDR3 region has the DNA TGTGCCAGCAGTTTAGGGGGCAGGGTCGTCGGGGAGCTGTTTTTT.